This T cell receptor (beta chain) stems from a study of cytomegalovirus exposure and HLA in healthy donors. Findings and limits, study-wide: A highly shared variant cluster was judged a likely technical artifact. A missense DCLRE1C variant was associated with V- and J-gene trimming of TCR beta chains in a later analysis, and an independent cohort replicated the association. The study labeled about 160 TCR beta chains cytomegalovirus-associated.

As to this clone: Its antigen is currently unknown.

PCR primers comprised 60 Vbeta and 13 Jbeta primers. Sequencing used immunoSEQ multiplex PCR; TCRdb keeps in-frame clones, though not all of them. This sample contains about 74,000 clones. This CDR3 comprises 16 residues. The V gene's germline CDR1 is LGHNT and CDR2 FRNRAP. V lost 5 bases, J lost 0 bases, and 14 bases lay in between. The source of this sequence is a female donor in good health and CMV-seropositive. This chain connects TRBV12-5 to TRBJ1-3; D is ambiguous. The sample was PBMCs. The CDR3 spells CASGPGSVGSGNTIYF. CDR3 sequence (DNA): TGTGCTAGTGGTCCCGGGAGCGTGGGCTCTGGAAACACCATATATTTT.